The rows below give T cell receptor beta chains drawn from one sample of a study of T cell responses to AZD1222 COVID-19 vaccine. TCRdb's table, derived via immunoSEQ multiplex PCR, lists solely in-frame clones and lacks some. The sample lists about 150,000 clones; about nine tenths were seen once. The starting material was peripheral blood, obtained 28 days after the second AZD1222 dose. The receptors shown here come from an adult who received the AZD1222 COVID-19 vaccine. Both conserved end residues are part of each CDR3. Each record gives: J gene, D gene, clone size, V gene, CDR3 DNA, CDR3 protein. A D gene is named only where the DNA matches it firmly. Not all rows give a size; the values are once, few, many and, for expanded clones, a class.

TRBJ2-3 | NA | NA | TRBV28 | TGTGCCACCGACTCGACGGCAGATACGCAGTATTTT | CATDSTADTQYF
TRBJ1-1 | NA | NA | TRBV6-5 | TGTGCCAGCAGTTACTCATCAGATCTCGGTGGATCTGAAGCTTTCTTT | CASSYSSDLGGSEAFF
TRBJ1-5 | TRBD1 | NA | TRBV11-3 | TGTGCCAGCAGCTTAGATAAGGGACAGGGAGGCAATCAGCCCCAGCATTTT | CASSLDKGQGGNQPQHF
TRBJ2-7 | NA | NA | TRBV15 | TGTGCCACCAGCAGTGACGTAGTGGGCGAGCAGTACTTC | CATSSDVVGEQYF
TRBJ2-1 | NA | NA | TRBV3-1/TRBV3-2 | TGTGCCAGCAGCCTCTCGGGACAGGAGTCTAGCGGGGCGGGTTTCCGCTACAATGAGCAGTTCTTC | CASSLSGQESSGAGFRYNEQFF
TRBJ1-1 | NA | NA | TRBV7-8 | TGTGCCAGCAGCCCCCAGGGGCGAGACACTGAAGCTTTCTTT | CASSPQGRDTEAFF
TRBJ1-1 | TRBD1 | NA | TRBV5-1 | TGCGCCAGCAGCCCTACAGGGGGGAACACTGAAGCTTTCTTT | CASSPTGGNTEAFF
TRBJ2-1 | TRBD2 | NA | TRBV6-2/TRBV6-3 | TGTGCCAGCAGCGTAGCGGGAAGGAACAATGAGCAGTTCTTC | CASSVAGRNNEQFF
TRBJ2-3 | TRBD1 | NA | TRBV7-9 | TGTGCCAGCAGCCCGGGGACAGGGGATACAGATACGCAGTATTTT | CASSPGTGDTDTQYF
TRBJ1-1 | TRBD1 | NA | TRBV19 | TGTGCCAGTAAACTTCACAGGGGGCAGGGGAACACTGAAGCTTTCTTT | CASKLHRGQGNTEAFF
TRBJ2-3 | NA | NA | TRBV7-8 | TGTGCCAGCAGCTTAGGAGTAGCGCGACTGACAGATACGCAGTATTTT | CASSLGVARLTDTQYF
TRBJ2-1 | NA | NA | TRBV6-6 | TGTGCCAGCAGTCCTCAGACAGGCTTGAGCTCCTACAATGAGCAGTTCTTC | CASSPQTGLSSYNEQFF
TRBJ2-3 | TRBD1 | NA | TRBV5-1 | TGCGCCAGCAGTCCGGACAGGGGAGGCACAGATACGCAGTATTTT | CASSPDRGGTDTQYF
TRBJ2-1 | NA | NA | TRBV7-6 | TGTGCCAGCAGCCTAACACCCGGGAGCTCCTACAATGAGCAGTTCTTC | CASSLTPGSSYNEQFF
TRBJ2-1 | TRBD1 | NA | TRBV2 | TGTGCCAGCAGTGAACGGACAGGGAGCTACAATGAGCAGTTCTTC | CASSERTGSYNEQFF
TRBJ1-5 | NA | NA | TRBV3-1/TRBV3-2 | TGTGCCAGCAGCCAAGATAGACGGCAGCCCCAGCATTTT | CASSQDRRQPQHF
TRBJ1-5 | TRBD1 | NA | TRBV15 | TGTGCCACCAGCAGACCTGTCGGGAGGGGGGGACAGGGACAGCATTTT | CATSRPVGRGGQGQHF
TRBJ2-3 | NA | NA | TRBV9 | TGTGCCAGCAGCGTTTGGGGAAGGAGCACAGATACGCAGTATTTT | CASSVWGRSTDTQYF
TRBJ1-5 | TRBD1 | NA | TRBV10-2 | TGCGCCAGCAGTGAAGCGGGGACAGAGTATAGCAATCAGCCCCAGCATTTT | CASSEAGTEYSNQPQHF
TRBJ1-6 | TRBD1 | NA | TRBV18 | TGTGCCAGCTCAACCCGGGACAGCCATAATTCACCCCTCCACTTT | CASSTRDSHNSPLHF
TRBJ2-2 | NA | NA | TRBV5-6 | TGTGCCAGCAGCCCCCCGGCGAACACCGGGGAGCTGTTTTTT | CASSPPANTGELFF
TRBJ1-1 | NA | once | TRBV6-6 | TGTGCCAGCAGTTACGATTACAGGAACACTGAAGCTTTCTTT | CASSYDYRNTEAFF
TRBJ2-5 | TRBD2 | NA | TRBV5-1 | TGCGCCAGCAGCTTGGTTGCGGGAGGGCAAGAGACCCAGTACTTC | CASSLVAGGQETQYF
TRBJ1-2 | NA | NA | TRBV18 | TGTGCCAGCTCACCACGGGAGGGGTCTAACTATGGCTACACCTTC | CASSPREGSNYGYTF
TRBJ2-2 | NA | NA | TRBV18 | TGTGCCAGCTCCCCGACAGAGCACTACACCGGGGAGCTGTTTTTT | CASSPTEHYTGELFF
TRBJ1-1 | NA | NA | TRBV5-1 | TGCGCCAGTAAGCAGGCGGGGAACACTGAAGCTTTCTTT | CASKQAGNTEAFF
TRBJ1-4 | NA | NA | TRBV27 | TGTGCCAGCAGTTTTGCCACTAATGAAAAACTGTTTTTT | CASSFATNEKLFF
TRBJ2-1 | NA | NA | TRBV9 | TGTGCCAGCAGTCAAACGCGGGACTGGAGCTACAATGAGCAGTTCTTC | CASSQTRDWSYNEQFF